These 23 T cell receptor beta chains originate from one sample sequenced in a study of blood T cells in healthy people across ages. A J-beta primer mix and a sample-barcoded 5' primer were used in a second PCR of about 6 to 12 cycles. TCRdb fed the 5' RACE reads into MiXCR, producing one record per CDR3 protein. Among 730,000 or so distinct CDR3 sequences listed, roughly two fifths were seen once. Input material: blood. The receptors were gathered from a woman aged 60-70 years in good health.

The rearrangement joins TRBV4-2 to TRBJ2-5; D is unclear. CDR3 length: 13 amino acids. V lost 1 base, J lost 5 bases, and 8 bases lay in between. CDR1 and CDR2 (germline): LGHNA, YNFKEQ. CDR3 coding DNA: TGTGCCAGCAGCCAAGGCGCAGGCGAGACCCAGTACTTC. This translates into CASSQGAGETQYF.

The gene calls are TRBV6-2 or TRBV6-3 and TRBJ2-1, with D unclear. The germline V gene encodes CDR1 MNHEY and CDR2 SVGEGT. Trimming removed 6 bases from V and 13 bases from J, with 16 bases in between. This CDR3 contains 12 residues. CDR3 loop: CASRDPRETQFF. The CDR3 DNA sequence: TGTGCCAGCAGAGACCCAAGAGAGACCCAGTTCTTC.

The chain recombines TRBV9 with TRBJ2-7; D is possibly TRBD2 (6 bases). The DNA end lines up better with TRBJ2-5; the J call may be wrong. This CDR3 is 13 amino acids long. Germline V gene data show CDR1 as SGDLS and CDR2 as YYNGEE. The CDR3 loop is CASSPPGVGTQYF. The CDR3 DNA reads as TGTGCCAGCAGCCCCCCGGGGGTGGGGACCCAGTACTTC.

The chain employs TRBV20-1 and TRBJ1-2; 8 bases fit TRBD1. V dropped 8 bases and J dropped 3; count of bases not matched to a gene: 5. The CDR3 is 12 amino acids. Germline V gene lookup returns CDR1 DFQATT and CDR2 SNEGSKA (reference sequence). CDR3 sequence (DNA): TGCAGTTCAGACAGGGGAGACTATGGCTACACCTTC. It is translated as CSSDRGDYGYTF.

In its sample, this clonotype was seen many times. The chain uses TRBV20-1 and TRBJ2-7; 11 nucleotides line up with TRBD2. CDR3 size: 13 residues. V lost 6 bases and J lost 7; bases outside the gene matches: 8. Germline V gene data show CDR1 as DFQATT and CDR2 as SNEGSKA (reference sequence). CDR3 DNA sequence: TGCAGTGCAGATATAGCGGGGGGGCGAGAGCAGTACTTC. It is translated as CSADIAGGREQYF.

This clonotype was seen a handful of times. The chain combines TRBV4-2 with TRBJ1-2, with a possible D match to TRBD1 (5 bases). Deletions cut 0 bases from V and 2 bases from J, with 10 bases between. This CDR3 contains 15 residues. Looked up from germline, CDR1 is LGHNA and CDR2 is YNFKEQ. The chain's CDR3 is CASSQDQRGNYGYTF. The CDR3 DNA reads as TGTGCCAGCAGCCAAGATCAGCGGGGGAACTATGGCTACACCTTC.

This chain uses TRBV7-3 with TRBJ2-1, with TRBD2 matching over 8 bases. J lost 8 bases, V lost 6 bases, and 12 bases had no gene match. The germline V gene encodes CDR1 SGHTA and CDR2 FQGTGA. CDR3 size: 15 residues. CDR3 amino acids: CASRPGGSGQDEQFF. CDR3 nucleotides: TGTGCCAGCAGACCGGGGGGGTCAGGGCAGGATGAGCAGTTCTTC.

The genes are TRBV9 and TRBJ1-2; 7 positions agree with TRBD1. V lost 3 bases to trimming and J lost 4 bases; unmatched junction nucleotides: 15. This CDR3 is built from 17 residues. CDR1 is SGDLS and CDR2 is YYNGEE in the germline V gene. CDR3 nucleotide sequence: TGTGCCAGCAGCGCCGCCACCTCCGGGACAGCGGGCTATGGCTACACCTTC. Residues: CASSAATSGTAGYGYTF.

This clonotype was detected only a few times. CDR3 region: CASSQGGLAGGSSYNEQFF. The CDR3 DNA follows: TGTGCCAGCAGCCAAGGCGGACTAGCGGGGGGGAGCTCCTACAATGAGCAGTTCTTC. The chain is built from TRBV4-2 and TRBJ2-1; 15 bases match TRBD2. With 1 base clipped from V and 0 bases from J, the junction kept 4 bases outside the gene matches. Germline V CDR1 and CDR2: LGHNA, YNFKEQ. The CDR3 loop spans 19 amino acids.

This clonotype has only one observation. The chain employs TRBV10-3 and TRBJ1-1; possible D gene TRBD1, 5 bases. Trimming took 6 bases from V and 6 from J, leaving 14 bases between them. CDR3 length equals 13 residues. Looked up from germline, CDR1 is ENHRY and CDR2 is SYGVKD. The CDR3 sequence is CAISQGVEAEAFF. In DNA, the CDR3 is TGTGCCATCAGCCAAGGGGTGGAAGCTGAAGCTTTCTTT.

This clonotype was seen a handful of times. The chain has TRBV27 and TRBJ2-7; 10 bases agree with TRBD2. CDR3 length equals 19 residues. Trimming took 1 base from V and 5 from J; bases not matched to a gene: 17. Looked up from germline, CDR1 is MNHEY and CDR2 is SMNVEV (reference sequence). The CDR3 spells CASSLFAPGSSGRSDEQYF. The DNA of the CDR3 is TGTGCCAGCAGTTTATTCGCACCGGGGAGTAGCGGGAGGTCTGACGAGCAGTACTTC.

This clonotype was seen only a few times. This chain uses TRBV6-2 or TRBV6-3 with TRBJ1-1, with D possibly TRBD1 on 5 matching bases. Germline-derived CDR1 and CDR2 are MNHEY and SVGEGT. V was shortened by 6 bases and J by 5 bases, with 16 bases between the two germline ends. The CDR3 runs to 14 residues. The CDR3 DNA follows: TGTGCCAGCAGGCAGGGATTTGGTCGGACTGAAGCTTTCTTT. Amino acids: CASRQGFGRTEAFF.

The CDR3 DNA reads as TGTGCCAGCAGTCCGATGGACAACTACAATGAGCAGTTCTTC. Amino acids: CASSPMDNYNEQFF. The J gene is TRBJ2-1, the V gene TRBV6-5, with a tentative D call TRBD1 (5 bases). The V gene's germline CDR1 is MNHEY and CDR2 SVGAGI. The CDR3 has 14 amino acids. Trimming took 5 bases from V and 3 from J, leaving 11 bases between them.

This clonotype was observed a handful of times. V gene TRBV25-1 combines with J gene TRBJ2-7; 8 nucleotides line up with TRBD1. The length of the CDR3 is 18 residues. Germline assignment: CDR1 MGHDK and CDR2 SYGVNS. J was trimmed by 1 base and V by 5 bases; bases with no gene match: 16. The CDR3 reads CASSSNARQGKSSYEQYF. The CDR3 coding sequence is TGTGCCAGCAGTTCTAACGCTCGACAGGGGAAATCATCCTACGAGCAGTACTTC.

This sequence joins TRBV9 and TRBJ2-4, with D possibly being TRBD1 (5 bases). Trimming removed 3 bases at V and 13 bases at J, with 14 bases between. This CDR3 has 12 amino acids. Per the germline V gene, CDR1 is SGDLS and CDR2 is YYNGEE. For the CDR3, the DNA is TGTGCCAGCAGCGCCAATGAAGGGGTGCAGTACTTC. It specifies CASSANEGVQYF.

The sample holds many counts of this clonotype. CDR3 in amino acids: CASSLGDRVGEQYF. The CDR3 DNA follows: TGTGCCAGCAGTTTAGGGGACAGGGTGGGCGAGCAGTACTTC. This sequence joins TRBV28 and TRBJ2-5, with 9 nucleotides matching TRBD1. The DNA end is a closer match to TRBJ2-7, so the J assignment may be wrong. Germline values: CDR1 MDHEN, CDR2 SYDVKM. This CDR3 is 14 amino acids long.

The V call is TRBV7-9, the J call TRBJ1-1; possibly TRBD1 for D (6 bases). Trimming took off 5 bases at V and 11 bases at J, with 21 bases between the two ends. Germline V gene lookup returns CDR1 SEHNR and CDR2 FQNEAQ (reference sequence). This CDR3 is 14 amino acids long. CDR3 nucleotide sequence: TGTGCCAGCAGCCCGCCCGGGGGCGCAGTCTGGGCTTTCTTT. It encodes CASSPPGGAVWAFF.

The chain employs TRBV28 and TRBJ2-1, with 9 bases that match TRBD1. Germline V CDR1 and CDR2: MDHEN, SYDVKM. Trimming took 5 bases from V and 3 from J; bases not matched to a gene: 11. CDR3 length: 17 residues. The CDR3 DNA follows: TGTGCCAGCAGTCCCCTTCGCTCGGGACAGGGCTACAATGAGCAGTTCTTC. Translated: CASSPLRSGQGYNEQFF.

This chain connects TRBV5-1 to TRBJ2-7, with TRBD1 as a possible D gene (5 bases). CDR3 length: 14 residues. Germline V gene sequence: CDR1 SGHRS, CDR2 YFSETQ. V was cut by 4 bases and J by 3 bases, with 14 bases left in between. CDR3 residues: CASSTKTVGYEQYF. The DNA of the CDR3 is TGCGCCAGCAGCACCAAGACAGTTGGCTACGAGCAGTACTTC.

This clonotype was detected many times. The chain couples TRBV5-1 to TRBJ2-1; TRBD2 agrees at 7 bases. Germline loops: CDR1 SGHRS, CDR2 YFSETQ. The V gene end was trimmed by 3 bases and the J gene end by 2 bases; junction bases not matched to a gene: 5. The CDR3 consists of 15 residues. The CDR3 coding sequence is TGCGCCAGCAGCTGGCGGGAGTCAGCCTACAATGAGCAGTTCTTC. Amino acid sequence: CASSWRESAYNEQFF. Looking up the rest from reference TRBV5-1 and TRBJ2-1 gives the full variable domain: KAGVTQTPRYLIKTRGQQVTLSCSPISGHRSVSWYQQTPGQGLQFLFEYFSETQRNKGNFPGRFSGRQFSNSRSEMNVSTLELGDSALYLCASSWRESAYNEQFFGPGTRLTVL.

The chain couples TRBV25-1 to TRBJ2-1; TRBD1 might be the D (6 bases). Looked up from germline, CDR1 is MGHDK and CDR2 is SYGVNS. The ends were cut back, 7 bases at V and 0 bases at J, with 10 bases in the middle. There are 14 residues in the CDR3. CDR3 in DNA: TGTGCCAGCATGAAGGACAGCTCCTACAATGAGCAGTTCTTC. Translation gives CASMKDSSYNEQFF.

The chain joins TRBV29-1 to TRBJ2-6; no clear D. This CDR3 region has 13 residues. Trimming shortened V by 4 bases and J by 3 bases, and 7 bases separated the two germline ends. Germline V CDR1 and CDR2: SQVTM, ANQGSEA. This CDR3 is CSVGGLGANVLTF. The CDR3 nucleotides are TGCAGCGTTGGTGGCCTTGGGGCCAACGTCCTGACTTTC. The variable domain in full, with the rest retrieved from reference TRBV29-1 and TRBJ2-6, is SAVISQKPSRDICQRGTSLTIQCQVDSQVTMMFWYRQQPGQSLTLIATANQGSEATYESGFVIDKFPISRPNLTFSTLTVSNMSPEDSSIYLCSVGGLGANVLTFGAGSRLTVL.

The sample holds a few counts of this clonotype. The CDR3, as DNA: TGCGCCAGCAGTGAGTCGTTGGCGAACACTGAAGCTTTCTTT. Translated: CASSESLANTEAFF. This chain joins TRBV10-1 and TRBJ1-1; D is undetermined. The V gene lost 0 bases and the J gene lost 1 base, with 6 bases spanning the gap. CDR1 is WNHNN, CDR2 SYGVQD, per germline (reference sequence). The CDR3 covers 14 residues.